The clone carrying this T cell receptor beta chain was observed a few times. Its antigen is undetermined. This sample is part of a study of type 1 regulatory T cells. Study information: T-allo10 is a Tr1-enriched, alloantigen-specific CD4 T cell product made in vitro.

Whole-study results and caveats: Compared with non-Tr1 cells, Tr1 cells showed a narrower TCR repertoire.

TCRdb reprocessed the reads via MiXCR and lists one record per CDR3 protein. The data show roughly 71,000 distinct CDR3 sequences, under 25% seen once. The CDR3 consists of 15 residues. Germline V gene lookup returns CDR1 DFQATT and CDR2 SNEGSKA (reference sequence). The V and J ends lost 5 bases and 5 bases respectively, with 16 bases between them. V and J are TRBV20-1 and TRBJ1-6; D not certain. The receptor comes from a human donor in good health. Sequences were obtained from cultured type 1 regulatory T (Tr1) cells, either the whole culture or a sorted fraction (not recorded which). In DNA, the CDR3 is TGCAGTGCTCGGACGGGCTCCCCCAATAATTCACCCCTCCACTTT. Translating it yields CSARTGSPNNSPLHF.